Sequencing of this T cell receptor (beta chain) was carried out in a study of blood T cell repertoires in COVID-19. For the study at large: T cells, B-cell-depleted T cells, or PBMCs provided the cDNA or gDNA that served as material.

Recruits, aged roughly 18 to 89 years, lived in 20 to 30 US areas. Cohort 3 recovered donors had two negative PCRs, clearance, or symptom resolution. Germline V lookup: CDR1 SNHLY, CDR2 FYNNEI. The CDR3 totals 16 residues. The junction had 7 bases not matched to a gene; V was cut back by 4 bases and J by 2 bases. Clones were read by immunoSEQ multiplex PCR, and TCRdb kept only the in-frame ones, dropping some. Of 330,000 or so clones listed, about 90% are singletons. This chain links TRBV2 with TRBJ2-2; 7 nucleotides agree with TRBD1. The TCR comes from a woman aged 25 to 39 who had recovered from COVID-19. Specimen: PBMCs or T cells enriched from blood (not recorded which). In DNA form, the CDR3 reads TGTGCCAGCAGTGCCGAAGGGACAGACAACACCGGGGAGCTGTTTTTT. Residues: CASSAEGTDNTGELFF.